A selection of T cell receptor beta chains follows, all from one sample in a study of beta chain features in type 1 diabetes. Produced via immunoSEQ multiplex PCR; TCRdb's table is partial and in-frame only. The table has some 400,000 clones, less than 15% seen once; the top ten hold 0.019%. The sample was naive CD4+ T cells from blood. All receptors derive from a woman under 30 in good health. CDR3s include the opening cysteine and the closing phenylalanine or tryptophan. The order of the fields is J gene, V gene, CDR3 protein.

J: TRBJ2-5; V: TRBV30; CDR3: CAWSVRFGGQETQYF
J: TRBJ1-1; V: TRBV7-2; CDR3: CASSASGQGYTEAFF
J: TRBJ2-3; V: TRBV19; CDR3: CASNAGFDTDTQYF
J: TRBJ2-7; V: TRBV5-8; CDR3: CASSQRTNRFRYEQYF
J: TRBJ1-5; V: TRBV28; CDR3: CATSGFQPQHF
J: TRBJ1-5; V: TRBV6-5; CDR3: CASSYDRGSQPQHF
J: TRBJ1-5; V: TRBV30; CDR3: CAWGQNSNQPQHF
J: TRBJ2-7; V: TRBV7-2; CDR3: CASSLERGVYEQYF
J: TRBJ2-7; V: TRBV5-4; CDR3: CASTSGGTSGLYEQYF
J: TRBJ2-2; V: TRBV6-5; CDR3: CASSPDRRNTGELFF
J: TRBJ2-6; V: TRBV7-2; CDR3: CASSLTSGMIGANVLTF
J: TRBJ2-3; V: TRBV7-9; CDR3: CASSRTSADTQYF
J: TRBJ2-7; V: TRBV7-2; CDR3: CASSFPGSGPYEQYF
J: TRBJ2-3; V: TRBV7-2; CDR3: CASSLVGLAGEIDTQYF
J: TRBJ2-2; V: TRBV9; CDR3: CASSATGVTGELFF
J: TRBJ2-5; V: TRBV6-6; CDR3: CALEDRFQETQYF
J: TRBJ2-7; V: TRBV5-1; CDR3: CASSWRTGDYEQYF
J: TRBJ1-4; V: TRBV5-1; CDR3: CASSLGQTSATNEKLFF
J: TRBJ2-1; V: TRBV9; CDR3: CASSVATSGAYNEQFF
J: TRBJ2-1; V: TRBV6-1; CDR3: CASRWDRAGEQFF
J: TRBJ2-1; V: TRBV25-1; CDR3: CASSELAREGLGEQFF
J: TRBJ1-5; V: TRBV7-3; CDR3: CASSPTGQWTQPQHF
J: TRBJ2-6; V: TRBV7-2; CDR3: CASSLRGGAGANVLTF
J: TRBJ2-1; V: TRBV6-5; CDR3: CASSYSGPGSGYEQFF
J: TRBJ1-5; V: TRBV28; CDR3: CASSFRSGVNQPQHF
J: TRBJ1-1; V: TRBV7-9; CDR3: CASSLAQMAGVGTEAFF
J: TRBJ2-1; V: TRBV2; CDR3: CASSAGLAGEQFF
J: TRBJ2-1; V: TRBV29-1; CDR3: CSVSPEAGGLYNEQFF
J: TRBJ2-1; V: TRBV2; CDR3: CASRGTNVVLDEQFF
J: TRBJ2-7; V: TRBV28; CDR3: CASSLRGLSAVQHF
J: TRBJ1-2; V: TRBV18; CDR3: CASSPQAGRNYGYTF
J: TRBJ2-7; V: TRBV9; CDR3: CASSSEGWGRGSSYEQYF
J: TRBJ1-1; V: TRBV28; CDR3: CASTIRSRGGAFF
J: TRBJ2-7; V: TRBV29-1; CDR3: CSVDSQQGYEQYF
J: TRBJ2-7; V: TRBV27; CDR3: CASSWREGRYEQYF
J: TRBJ1-4; V: TRBV18; CDR3: CASSPREELFF
J: TRBJ1-1; V: TRBV29-1; CDR3: CSVERRYTEAFF
J: TRBJ2-5; V: TRBV5-4; CDR3: CASSFGGLAGRGETQYF
J: TRBJ2-1; V: TRBV30; CDR3: CAWSVGTRDGEQFF
J: TRBJ2-7; V: TRBV9; CDR3: CASSPLGTGSYEQYF
J: TRBJ1-1; V: TRBV30; CDR3: CAFWSPWAFF
J: TRBJ2-7; V: TRBV18; CDR3: CASSPTEWDEQYF
J: TRBJ1-4; V: TRBV4-1; CDR3: CASSQVITGPNEKLFF
J: TRBJ1-1; V: TRBV7-3; CDR3: CASSPGPQGHTEAFF
J: TRBJ1-5; V: TRBV30; CDR3: CAFNREGNQPQHF
J: TRBJ2-1; V: TRBV28; CDR3: CASRSSPSGRGEFF
J: TRBJ1-4; V: TRBV4-2; CDR3: CASSPILGRDEKLFF
J: TRBJ2-1; V: TRBV27; CDR3: CASSPYTADEQFF
J: TRBJ2-3; V: TRBV10-3; CDR3: CAIRRTGAGTDTQYF
J: TRBJ2-7; V: TRBV11-2; CDR3: CASSIRAGQGYEQYF
J: TRBJ1-1; V: TRBV2; CDR3: CASTAQDRVNTEAFF
J: TRBJ1-5; V: TRBV19; CDR3: CASSARNQPQHF
J: TRBJ2-7; V: TRBV28; CDR3: CASRPGQGAYEQYF